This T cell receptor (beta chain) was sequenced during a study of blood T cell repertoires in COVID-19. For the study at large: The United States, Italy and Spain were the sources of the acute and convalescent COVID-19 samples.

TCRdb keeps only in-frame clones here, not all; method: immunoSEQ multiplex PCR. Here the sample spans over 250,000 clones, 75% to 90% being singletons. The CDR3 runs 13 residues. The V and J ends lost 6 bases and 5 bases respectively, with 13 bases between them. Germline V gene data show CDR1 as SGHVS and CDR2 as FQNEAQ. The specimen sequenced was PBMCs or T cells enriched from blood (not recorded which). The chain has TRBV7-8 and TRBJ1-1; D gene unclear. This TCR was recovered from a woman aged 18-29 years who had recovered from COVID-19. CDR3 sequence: CASSYPPRTEAFF. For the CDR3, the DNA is TGTGCCAGCAGTTACCCTCCGAGAACTGAAGCTTTCTTT.